One and the same sample provided the 2 T cell receptor beta chains below, sequenced in a study of T cell responses to AZD1222 COVID-19 vaccine. Libraries were prepared by immunoSEQ multiplex PCR; TCRdb keeps only in-frame clonotypes and omits some of them. In the table there are about 110,000 clones, nearly 90% of which are singletons. The specimen comprised peripheral blood, sampled on day 0 of AZD1222 vaccination. The receptors were gathered from an adult in good health.

The chain recombines TRBV11-2 with TRBJ2-5; D is ambiguous. The CDR3 is 15 residues long. V gave up 1 base and J gave up 2 bases, with 11 bases separating them. Germline V CDR1 and CDR2: SGHAT, FQNNGV. The CDR3 nucleotides read TGTGCCAGCAGCTTAGGAATCGCGGCACAAGAGACCCAGTACTTC. Its protein product is CASSLGIAAQETQYF.

The chain recombines TRBV28 with TRBJ1-2, with D perhaps matching TRBD1 (6 bases). Trimming took 3 bases from V and 5 from J, leaving 7 bases between them. There are 12 residues in the CDR3. Germline lookup yields CDR1 MDHEN and CDR2 SYDVKM. The CDR3 loop is CASSLDRYGYTF. The CDR3 DNA reads TGTGCCAGCAGTTTGGACAGATATGGCTACACCTTC.